What follows is one T cell receptor (beta chain) and its context. This CDR3 has 18 amino acids. Original processing methods: Quantification of nucleated cells was approximated via reference gene primer amplification. Profiled with immunoSEQ multiplex PCR; TCRdb holds only in-frame clones, not every one. That table supplies the V and J calls and clone size; D and trimming were determined from the DNA. The data show about 20,000 clones, 79% seen once. This sample is drawn from a study of blood T cell repertoires in COVID-19. Study context: The United States, Italy and Spain were the sources of the acute and convalescent COVID-19 samples.

The sequence was collected from a man of 80 years or more with acute or convalescent COVID-19. This rearrangement joins TRBV21-1 to TRBJ2-3; the table's D call, TRBD2, has no DNA check behind it. TRBV21-1 counts as a pseudogene. Sample: peripheral blood. The CDR3 is CASSKKKGLAGHTDTQYF. CDR3 DNA: TGTGCCAGCAGCAAAAAAAAAGGACTAGCGGGGCACACAGATACGCAGTATTTT.